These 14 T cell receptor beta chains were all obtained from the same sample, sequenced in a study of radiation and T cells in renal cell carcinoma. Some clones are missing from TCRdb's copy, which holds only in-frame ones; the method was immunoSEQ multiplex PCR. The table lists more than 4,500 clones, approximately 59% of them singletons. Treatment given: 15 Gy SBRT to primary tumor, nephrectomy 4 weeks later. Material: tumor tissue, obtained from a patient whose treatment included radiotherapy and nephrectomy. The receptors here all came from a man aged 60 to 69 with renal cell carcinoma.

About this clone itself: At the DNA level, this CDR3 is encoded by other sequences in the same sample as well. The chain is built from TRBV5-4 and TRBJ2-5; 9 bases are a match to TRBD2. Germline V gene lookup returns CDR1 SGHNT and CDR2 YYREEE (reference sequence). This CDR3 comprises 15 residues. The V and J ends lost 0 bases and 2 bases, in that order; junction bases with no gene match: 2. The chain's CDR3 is CASSLVLAGQETQYF. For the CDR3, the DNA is TGTGCCAGCAGCTTGGTGCTAGCGGGACAAGAGACCCAGTACTTC.

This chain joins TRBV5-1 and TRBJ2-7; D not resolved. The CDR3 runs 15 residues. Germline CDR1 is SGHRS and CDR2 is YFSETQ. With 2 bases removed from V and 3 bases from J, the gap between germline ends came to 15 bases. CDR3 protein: CASSFKEIGVYEQYF. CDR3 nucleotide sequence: TGCGCCAGCAGCTTTAAGGAGATAGGCGTCTACGAGCAGTACTTC.

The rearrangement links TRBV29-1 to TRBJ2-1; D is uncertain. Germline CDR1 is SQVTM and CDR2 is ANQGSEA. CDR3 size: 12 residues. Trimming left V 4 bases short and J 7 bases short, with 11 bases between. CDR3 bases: TGCAGCGTTGGGGCTAGTATAAATGAGCAGTTCTTC. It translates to CSVGASINEQFF.

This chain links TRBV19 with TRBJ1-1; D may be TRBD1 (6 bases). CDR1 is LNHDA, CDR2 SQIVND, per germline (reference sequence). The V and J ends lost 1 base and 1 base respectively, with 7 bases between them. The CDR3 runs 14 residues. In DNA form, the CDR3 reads TGTGCCAGTAGTATAGGGGGACAGAACACTGAAGCTTTCTTT. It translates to CASSIGGQNTEAFF.

This chain's CDR3 is CASRIGGHEKLFF. CDR3 DNA: TGTGCCAGCAGGATCGGGGGGCACGAAAAACTGTTTTTT. This chain links TRBV6-4 with TRBJ1-4, with TRBD1 as a possible D gene (6 bases). Between the trimmed V and J ends, which lost 6 bases and 8 bases, there was a span of 13 bases. The CDR3 has 13 amino acids. Per germline, CDR1 MRHNA and CDR2 SNTAGT.

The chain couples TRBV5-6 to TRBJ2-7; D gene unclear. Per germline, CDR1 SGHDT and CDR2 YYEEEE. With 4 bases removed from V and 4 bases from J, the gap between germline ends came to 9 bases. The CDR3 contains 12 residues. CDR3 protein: CASSAFSYEQYF. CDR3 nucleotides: TGTGCCAGCAGCGCCTTCTCGTACGAGCAGTACTTC.

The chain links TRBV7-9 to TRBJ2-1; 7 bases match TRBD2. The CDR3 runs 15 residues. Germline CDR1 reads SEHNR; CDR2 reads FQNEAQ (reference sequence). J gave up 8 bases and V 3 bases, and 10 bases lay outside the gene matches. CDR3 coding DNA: TGTGCCAGCAGCTTCGTGGGCGGGAGTTCGCATGAGCAGTTCTTC. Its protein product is CASSFVGGSSHEQFF.

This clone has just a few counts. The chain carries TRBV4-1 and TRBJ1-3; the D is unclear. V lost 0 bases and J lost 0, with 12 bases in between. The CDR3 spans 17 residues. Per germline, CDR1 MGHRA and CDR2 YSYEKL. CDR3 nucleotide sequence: TGCGCCAGCAGCCAAGATCCGGGGAGGGACTCTGGAAACACCATATATTTT. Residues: CASSQDPGRDSGNTIYF.

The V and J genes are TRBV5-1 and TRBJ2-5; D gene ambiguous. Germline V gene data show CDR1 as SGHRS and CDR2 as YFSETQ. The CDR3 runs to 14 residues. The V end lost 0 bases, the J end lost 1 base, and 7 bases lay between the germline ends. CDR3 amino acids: CASSLVAVQETQYF. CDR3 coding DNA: TGCGCCAGCAGCTTGGTGGCAGTCCAAGAGACCCAGTACTTC.

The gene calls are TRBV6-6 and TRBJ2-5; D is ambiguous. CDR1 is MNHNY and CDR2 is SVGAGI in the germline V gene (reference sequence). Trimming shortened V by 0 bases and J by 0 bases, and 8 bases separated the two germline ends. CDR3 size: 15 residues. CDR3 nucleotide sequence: TGTGCCAGCAGTTACTCTTCCCTTAACCAAGAGACCCAGTACTTC. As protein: CASSYSSLNQETQYF.

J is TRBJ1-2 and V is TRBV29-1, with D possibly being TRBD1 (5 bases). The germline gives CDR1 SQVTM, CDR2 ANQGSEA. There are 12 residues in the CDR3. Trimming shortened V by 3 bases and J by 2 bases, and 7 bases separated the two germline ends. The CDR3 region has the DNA TGCAGCGTTGACAGGGCCAACTATGGCTACACCTTC. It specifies CSVDRANYGYTF.

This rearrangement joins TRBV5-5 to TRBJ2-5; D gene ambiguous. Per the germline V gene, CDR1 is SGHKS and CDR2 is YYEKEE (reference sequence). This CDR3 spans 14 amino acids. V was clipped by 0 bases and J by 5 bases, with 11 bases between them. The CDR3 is CASSLEGFRETQYF. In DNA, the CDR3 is TGTGCCAGCAGCTTGGAAGGGTTTAGGGAGACCCAGTACTTC.

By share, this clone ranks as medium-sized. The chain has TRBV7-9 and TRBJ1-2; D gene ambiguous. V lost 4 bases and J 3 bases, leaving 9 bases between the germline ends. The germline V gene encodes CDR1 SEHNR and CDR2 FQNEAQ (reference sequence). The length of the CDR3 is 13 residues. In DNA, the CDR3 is TGTGCCAGCAGCTACGCCATTGACTATGGCTACACCTTC. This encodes CASSYAIDYGYTF. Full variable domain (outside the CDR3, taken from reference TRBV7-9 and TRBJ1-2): DTGVSQNPRHKITKRGQNVTFRCDPISEHNRLYWYRQTLGQGPEFLTYFQNEAQLEKSRLLSDRFSAERPKGSFSTLEIQRTEQGDSAMYLCASSYAIDYGYTFGSGTRLTVV.

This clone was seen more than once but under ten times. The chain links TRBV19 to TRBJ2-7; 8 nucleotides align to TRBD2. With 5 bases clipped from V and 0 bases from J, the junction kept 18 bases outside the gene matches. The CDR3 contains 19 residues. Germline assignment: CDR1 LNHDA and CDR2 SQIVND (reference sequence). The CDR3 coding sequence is TGTGCCAGTAGTCCCAAGGGGGGCCTTGGGGGACTAGGCTCCTACGAGCAGTACTTC. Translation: CASSPKGGLGGLGSYEQYF.